This TCR beta chain was profiled in a study of blood T cell repertoires in COVID-19. Across the study: PBMCs, B-cell-depleted T cells, or T cells provided the cDNA or gDNA that made up the material.

Trimming took 1 base from V and 7 from J; bases not matched to a gene: 3. This CDR3 contains 13 residues. The germline V gene has CDR1 MNHNS and CDR2 SASEGT. Per the original data handling: Amplification of reference gene primers provided the estimated nucleated cell counts. Profiling relied on immunoSEQ multiplex PCR, and the TCRdb table lists in-frame clones only, not all of them. The V and J calls and clone size come from that table; D and trimming were worked out from the DNA. The sample comprises 150,000 to 170,000 clones, nearly 80% of which are singletons, and roughly 1.7% rests with the top ten.

Sequenced: peripheral blood. The chain is built from TRBV6-1 and TRBJ1-2; 7 bases agree with TRBD1. The sequence was collected from an elderly man with acute or convalescent COVID-19. CDR3 protein: CASSEDRGGGYTF. CDR3 in DNA: TGTGCCAGCAGTGAAGACAGGGGTGGTGGCTACACCTTC.